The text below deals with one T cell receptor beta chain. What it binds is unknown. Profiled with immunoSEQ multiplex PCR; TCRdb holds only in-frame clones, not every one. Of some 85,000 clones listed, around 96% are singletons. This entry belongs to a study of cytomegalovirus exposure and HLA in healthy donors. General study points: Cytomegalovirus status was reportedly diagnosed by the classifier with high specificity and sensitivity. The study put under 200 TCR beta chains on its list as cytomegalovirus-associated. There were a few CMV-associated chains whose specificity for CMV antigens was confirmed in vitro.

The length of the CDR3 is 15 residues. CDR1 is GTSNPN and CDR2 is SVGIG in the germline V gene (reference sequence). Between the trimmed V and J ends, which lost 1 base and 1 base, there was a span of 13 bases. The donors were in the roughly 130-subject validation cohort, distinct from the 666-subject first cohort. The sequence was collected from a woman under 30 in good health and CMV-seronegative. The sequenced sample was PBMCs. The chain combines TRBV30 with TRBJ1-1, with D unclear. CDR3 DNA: TGTGCCTGGAGTGCGGGGTGGGGTAAGAACACTGAAGCTTTCTTT. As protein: CAWSAGWGKNTEAFF.